The 8 T cell receptor beta chains below were found in one sample sequenced in a study of liver allograft versus peripheral blood T cells. Study summary: Recipients' peripheral blood served as the comparator for T cell receptor repertoires in transplanted livers.

From the reads, TCRdb called clonotypes with MiXCR, one entry per CDR3 protein. The table shows 6,000 to 8,000 distinct CDR3 sequences, with about a sixth occurring only once. These receptors originate from a human patient who had a liver transplant. The graft donor may be the source of some T cells.

In this sample, this clonotype is large (0.1 to 1%). The chain carries TRBV7-2 and TRBJ1-1, with no clear D. V shed 2 bases and J shed 8 bases, with 15 bases lying between them. Germline CDR1 reads SGHTA; CDR2 reads FQGNSA. CDR3 size: 14 residues. The CDR3 DNA follows: TGTGCCAGCAGCTTAATGTCGGGCCCCGGGGAAGCTTTCTTT. Translation gives CASSLMSGPGEAFF.

This clonotype has a count of ten or more. The chain couples TRBV28 to TRBJ1-5; D call uncertain. Germline V gives CDR1 MDHEN, CDR2 SYDVKM. The CDR3 spans 18 residues. With 3 bases removed from V and 4 bases from J, the gap between germline ends came to 22 bases. In DNA form, the CDR3 reads TGTGCCAGCAGTTTTACGCTCGGCGGGGTAGGGTCGAATCAGCCCCAGCATTTT. Protein sequence: CASSFTLGGVGSNQPQHF.

There are a few counts of this clonotype. This sequence joins TRBV11-2 and TRBJ1-1; TRBD1 is a possible D gene (5 bases). Germline-derived CDR1 and CDR2 are SGHAT and FQNNGV. The CDR3 sequence is 13 residues long. The germline V and J ends were trimmed by 4 bases and 1 base, with 7 bases remaining between them. The CDR3 is CASSSGQNTEAFF. In nucleotides, the CDR3 is TGTGCCAGCAGCTCCGGACAGAACACTGAAGCTTTCTTT.

In this sample, this clonotype is medium-sized. This chain links TRBV29-1 with TRBJ1-1; a weak D match, TRBD1 (5 bases). Germline values: CDR1 SQVTM, CDR2 ANQGSEA. Deletions cut 2 bases from V and 4 bases from J, with 11 bases between. The CDR3 consists of 13 residues. This CDR3 reads CSVERSRGTEAFF. The CDR3 DNA sequence: TGCAGCGTTGAAAGGTCGAGGGGCACTGAAGCTTTCTTT.

Worth noting for this clonotype: One end of the junction fails to match germline, which may point to a read error. The genes are TRBV5-6 and TRBJ2-5; 7 nucleotides line up with TRBD2. The CDR3 has 15 residues. Germline-derived CDR1 and CDR2 are SGHDT and YYEEEE. In DNA form, the CDR3 reads TGTGCCAGCAGCTGGAAAGCGGGATTTGAAGAGACCCGGTACTTC. Residues: CASSWKAGFEETRYF. Complete variable domain (other parts from reference TRBV5-6 and TRBJ2-5): DAGVTQSPTHLIKTRGQQVTLRCSPKSGHDTVSWYQQALGQGPQFIFQYYEEEERQRGNFPDRFSGHQFPNYSSELNVNALLLGDSALYLCASSWKAGFEETRYFGPGTRLLVL.

This clonotype was found a few times. This chain connects TRBV6-5 to TRBJ2-7; tentative D call: TRBD2 (6 bases). The CDR3 contains 16 residues. V was clipped by 0 bases and J by 5 bases, with 17 bases between them. CDR1 is MNHEY, CDR2 SVGAGI, per germline. The CDR3 coding sequence is TGTGCCAGCAGTTACTCCGGGGGTTCCGGGCGCGACGAGCAGTACTTC. Translation: CASSYSGGSGRDEQYF.

This clonotype has at least ten counts. This chain joins TRBV6-5 and TRBJ1-5; the D gene is possibly TRBD1 (6 bases). Deletions cut 5 bases from V and 3 bases from J, with 14 bases between. The germline V gene encodes CDR1 MNHEY and CDR2 SVGAGI. The CDR3 loop spans 15 amino acids. The CDR3 loop is CASSTTGHFNQPQHF. The CDR3, as DNA: TGTGCCAGCAGTACGACGGGACACTTCAATCAGCCCCAGCATTTT.

By frequency in the sample, this clonotype is medium-sized. V usage is TRBV18 and J usage is TRBJ1-1; D remains unclear. Germline lookup yields CDR1 KGHSH and CDR2 LQKENI. The V end lost 3 bases, the J end lost 1 base, and 6 bases lay between the germline ends. CDR3 length equals 13 residues. This chain's CDR3 is CASSPPGNTEAFF. Here the CDR3 DNA reads TGTGCCAGCTCACCTCCAGGGAACACTGAAGCTTTCTTT.